The sequence of this TCR beta chain was determined in a study of T cell changes during pregnancy in multiple sclerosis. Profiled with immunoSEQ multiplex PCR; TCRdb holds only in-frame clones, not every one. The table lists more than 90,000 clones, about 92% of them singletons. Sequenced here: peripheral blood, sampled in the first trimester of pregnancy. This sequence was found in a female donor with multiple sclerosis, enrolled in a pregnancy study.

CDR3: CASRTGTGSSYEQYF. The CDR3 DNA reads TGTGCCAGCAGAACTGGGACAGGGAGTTCCTACGAGCAGTACTTC. The chain couples TRBV27 to TRBJ2-7; 9 bases fit TRBD1. The trim removed 6 bases at V and 1 base at J, leaving 7 bases unmatched. This CDR3 is built from 15 residues. Germline V gene lookup returns CDR1 MNHEY and CDR2 SMNVEV (reference sequence).